This TCR beta chain was identified during a study of beta chain features in type 1 diabetes. Germline-derived CDR1 and CDR2 are SGHVS and FQNEAQ. Losses at the gene ends were 0 bases for V and 5 bases for J; bases not matched to a gene: 0. The CDR3 loop spans 14 amino acids. This clone was counted between two and nine times. Its antigen is as yet unknown. Findings of the study overall: All four CD4+ subsets from Type 1 diabetes patients carried moderately but significantly shorter TCRB CDR3s. Patients' naive, central memory and Treg TCRB repertoires seemed closer to one another than those of healthy donors.

As every portion of the isolated RNA was reverse transcribed, the sequencing read expressed TCRB transcripts. The method was immunoSEQ multiplex PCR; TCRdb's version includes in-frame clones alone and lacks a portion of them. The sample records 550,000 to 850,000 clones, roughly 13% being singletons. The chain uses TRBV7-8 and TRBJ2-1; the match to TRBD2 covers 8 bases. The clonotype originates from a young man with type 1 diabetes. What was sequenced was naive CD4+ T cells from blood. CDR3 in amino acids: CASSLASGNNEQFF. CDR3 coding DNA: TGTGCCAGCAGCTTAGCTAGCGGGAACAATGAGCAGTTCTTC.